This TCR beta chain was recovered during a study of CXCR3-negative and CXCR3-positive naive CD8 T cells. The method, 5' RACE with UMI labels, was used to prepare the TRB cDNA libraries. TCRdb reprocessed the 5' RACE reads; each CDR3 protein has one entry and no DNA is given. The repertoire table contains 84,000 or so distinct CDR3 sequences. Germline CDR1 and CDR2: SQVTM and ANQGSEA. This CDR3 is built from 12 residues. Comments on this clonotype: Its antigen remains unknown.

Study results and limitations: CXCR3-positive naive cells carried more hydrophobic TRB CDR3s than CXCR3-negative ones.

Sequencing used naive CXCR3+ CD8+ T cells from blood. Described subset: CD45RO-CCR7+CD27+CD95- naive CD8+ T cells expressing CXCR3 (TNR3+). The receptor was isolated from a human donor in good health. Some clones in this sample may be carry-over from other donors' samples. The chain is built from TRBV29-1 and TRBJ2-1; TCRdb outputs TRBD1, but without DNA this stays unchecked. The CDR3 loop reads CSVFGAVPEQFF.